Listed here is a single T cell receptor beta chain. No antigen is known for it. Germline loops: CDR1 SGHTA, CDR2 FQGTGA. Losses at the gene ends were 5 bases for V and 1 base for J; bases not matched to a gene: 3. This CDR3 has 14 residues. The source of the sample is a study of T cell responses to AZD1222 COVID-19 vaccine. Study-wide findings and caveats: The donors showed a predominance of white British ancestry and of females, with possible underestimation of clonal diversity. Spike as a whole was targeted by vaccine-associated CD4 TCRs, dominant at 160-218 and 743-854.

Assay used: immunoSEQ multiplex PCR; TCRdb lists only in-frame clones, some missing. The sample records about 210,000 clones, around 92% being singletons. This TCR was recovered from an adult in good health. Material: peripheral blood, obtained on day 0 of AZD1222 vaccination. V and J are TRBV7-3 and TRBJ1-1, with TRBD1 matching over 8 bases. CDR3 protein: CASSPGQENTEAFF. The CDR3 DNA reads TGTGCCAGCAGCCCGGGACAGGAGAACACTGAAGCTTTCTTT.